The 21 T cell receptor beta chains listed next were all sequenced from one sample in a study of graft-versus-host responses after intestinal transplantation. The protocol was immunoSEQ multiplex PCR, while the TCRdb copy is restricted to in-frame clones and leaves out a portion. The sample has about 120,000 clones; about nine tenths are singletons. Their antigens are not known. The sample here was unstimulated CD4+ T cells sorted from spleen or lymph node cells, taken before intestinal transplant. The source of these receptors is a human donor who received an intestinal transplant.

The chain combines TRBV28 with TRBJ1-5; 7 bases match TRBD1. The V segment lost 5 bases and the J segment 6 bases; nucleotides outside the gene matches: 10. The CDR3 length is 15 residues. The V gene's germline CDR1 is MDHEN and CDR2 SYDVKM. The CDR3 DNA follows: TGTGCCAGCAGTCCCACGAGGGGGCAAGGTCAGCCCCAGCATTTT. This sequence encodes CASSPTRGQGQPQHF.

The V call is TRBV28, the J call TRBJ1-2; 9 bases map to TRBD1. Trimming removed 6 bases from V and 6 bases from J; junction bases left unmatched: 5. CDR1 MDHEN and CDR2 SYDVKM come from the germline V gene. There are 13 residues in the CDR3. The CDR3 DNA reads TGTGCCAGCAGAGCTCGGGACAGGGATGGCTACACCTTC. Protein sequence: CASRARDRDGYTF.

This clone showed up just a few times. The V gene is TRBV30, the J gene TRBJ2-7; 7 bases fit TRBD1. This CDR3 contains 12 residues. The germline CDR1 and CDR2 sequences are GTSNPN and SVGIG (reference sequence). V dropped 0 bases and J dropped 9; count of bases not matched to a gene: 5. The CDR3 loop is CAWSVSRTGQYF. The CDR3 DNA follows: TGTGCCTGGAGTGTAAGTAGGACAGGGCAGTACTTC.

This chain links TRBV6-1 with TRBJ1-5; 10 nucleotides match TRBD1. CDR1 MNHNS and CDR2 SASEGT come from the germline V gene. The CDR3 length is 15 residues. Unmatched junction bases numbered 2, after V lost 1 base and J lost 5 bases. CDR3 protein: CASSEVDRGDQPQHF. In nucleotides, the CDR3 is TGTGCCAGCAGTGAAGTGGACAGGGGGGATCAGCCCCAGCATTTT.

The chain joins TRBV28 to TRBJ1-3; a weak D match, TRBD1 (6 bases). The germline V gene encodes CDR1 MDHEN and CDR2 SYDVKM. Trimming removed 8 bases from V and 0 bases from J, with 17 bases in between. The CDR3 extends over 16 amino acids. The DNA of the CDR3 is TGTGCCAGCTACCCAGGACAGCTAATCTCTGGAAACACCATATATTTT. Translation: CASYPGQLISGNTIYF.

V is TRBV5-1 and J is TRBJ2-3; TRBD2 agrees at 16 bases. Germline loops: CDR1 SGHRS, CDR2 YFSETQ. CDR3 length: 20 residues. V was pared by 4 bases and J by 0 bases, with 11 bases of the junction left unmatched. CDR3 residues: CASSLYPGTSGGASTDTQYF. The CDR3 DNA is TGCGCCAGCAGCCTGTACCCCGGGACTAGCGGGGGGGCGAGCACAGATACGCAGTATTTT. The whole variable domain, remainder taken from reference TRBV5-1 and TRBJ2-3, is KAGVTQTPRYLIKTRGQQVTLSCSPISGHRSVSWYQQTPGQGLQFLFEYFSETQRNKGNFPGRFSGRQFSNSRSEMNVSTLELGDSALYLCASSLYPGTSGGASTDTQYFGPGTRLTVL.

V and J are TRBV5-5 and TRBJ1-1; D may be TRBD1 (6 bases). Germline V gene data show CDR1 as SGHKS and CDR2 as YYEKEE (reference sequence). The V end lost 5 bases, the J end lost 8 bases, and 16 bases lay between the germline ends. This CDR3 comprises 13 residues. The CDR3 spells CASRAGAFLEAFF. CDR3 nucleotide sequence: TGTGCCAGCAGGGCAGGGGCTTTCCTCGAAGCTTTCTTT.

The chain joins TRBV2 to TRBJ2-3, with a tentative D call TRBD2 (6 bases). Trimming shortened V by 1 base and J by 2 bases, and 16 bases separated the two germline ends. The CDR3 extends over 17 amino acids. Germline assignment: CDR1 SNHLY and CDR2 FYNNEI. The CDR3 DNA reads TGTGCCAGCAGTGAAGGAGGTAGGCGGGGCCTCACAGATACGCAGTATTTT. It translates to CASSEGGRRGLTDTQYF. Supplemented by reference TRBV2 and TRBJ2-3, the full variable domain reads EPEVTQTPSHQVTQMGQEVILRCVPISNHLYFYWYRQILGQKVEFLVSFYNNEISEKSEIFDDQFSVERPDGSNFTLKIRSTKLEDSAMYFCASSEGGRRGLTDTQYFGPGTRLTVL.

This rearrangement joins TRBV7-9 to TRBJ1-4; D not resolved. V gave up 1 base and J gave up 5 bases, with 14 bases separating them. This CDR3 comprises 16 residues. Germline CDR1 is SEHNR and CDR2 is FQNEAQ (reference sequence). CDR3 nucleotides: TGTGCCAGCAGCTTAGGCATCCCACAATTAAATGAAAAACTGTTTTTT. Translating it yields CASSLGIPQLNEKLFF.

The chain has TRBV9 and TRBJ2-5; maybe TRBD1 (5 bases). The CDR3 extends over 16 amino acids. CDR1 is SGDLS and CDR2 is YYNGEE in the germline V gene. V was cut by 3 bases and J by 4 bases, with 19 bases left in between. The CDR3 DNA reads TGTGCCAGCAGCGCAAGACCCCAGGGTAGGGGAGAGACCCAGTACTTC. It is translated as CASSARPQGRGETQYF.

The chain joins TRBV5-6 to TRBJ2-5; no definite D call. This CDR3 has 13 residues. Trimming took 5 bases from V and 5 from J, leaving 13 bases between them. In germline, CDR1 is SGHDT, CDR2 YYEEEE. CDR3 nucleotides: TGTGCCAGCAGGTCGGGTCCCTTGGAGACCCAGTACTTC. This sequence encodes CASRSGPLETQYF.

The rearrangement links TRBV7-2 to TRBJ2-5; 10 bases are a match to TRBD1. The V and J ends lost 6 bases and 5 bases, in that order; junction bases with no gene match: 3. The CDR3 runs 13 residues. Germline lookup yields CDR1 SGHTA and CDR2 FQGNSA. The CDR3 region has the DNA TGTGCCAGCAGGGGACAGGGGATGGAGACCCAGTACTTC. Amino acids: CASRGQGMETQYF.

The chain employs TRBV6-6 and TRBJ1-1, with 7 bases that match TRBD1. Germline lookup yields CDR1 MNHNY and CDR2 SVGAGI (reference sequence). This CDR3 is 9 amino acids long. CDR3 protein: CGTGFEAFF. The CDR3, as DNA: TGTGGGACAGGATTTGAAGCTTTCTTT.

The rearrangement links TRBV19 to TRBJ2-7; 7 bases fit TRBD2. CDR1 is LNHDA, CDR2 SQIVND, per germline (reference sequence). The CDR3 consists of 15 residues. The J segment lost 2 bases and the V segment lost 1 base, leaving 5 bases of the junction unmatched. The CDR3 DNA reads TGTGCCAGTAGTATAGGGTTCGGACTAGCCTACGAGCAGTACTTC. This encodes CASSIGFGLAYEQYF.

This chain links TRBV6-1 with TRBJ2-1; 12 positions match TRBD1. This CDR3 has 18 residues. The ends lost 4 bases at V and 10 bases at J; junction bases unmatched: 17. Germline loops: CDR1 MNHNS, CDR2 SASEGT. CDR3 in amino acids: CASSGHPLTGQGAREQFF. DNA for the CDR3: TGTGCCAGCAGTGGTCACCCTCTGACGGGACAGGGGGCGAGAGAGCAGTTCTTC.

The chain recombines TRBV30 with TRBJ1-1; 10 bases are a match to TRBD1. Trimming cost V 0 bases and J 2 bases; bases outside gene matches: 9. Germline CDR1 GTSNPN, CDR2 SVGIG (reference sequence). The CDR3 is 17 amino acids. CDR3 protein: CAWSVPTGGRRNTEAFF. The CDR3 DNA reads as TGTGCCTGGAGTGTACCGACAGGGGGCAGGAGAAACACTGAAGCTTTCTTT.

The chain joins TRBV27 to TRBJ2-7; 14 positions agree with TRBD2. This CDR3 spans 15 amino acids. The trim removed 6 bases at V and 12 bases at J, leaving 13 bases unmatched. Germline CDR1 reads MNHEY; CDR2 reads SMNVEV (reference sequence). For the CDR3, the DNA is TGTGCCAGCAGCCCCGGACTAGCGGGAGGAACCGGGAGGTACTTC. Its protein is CASSPGLAGGTGRYF.

The chain joins TRBV18 to TRBJ2-3; 11 bases agree with TRBD2. The junction had 3 bases not matched to a gene; V was cut back by 0 bases and J by 1 base. CDR1 KGHSH and CDR2 LQKENI come from the germline V gene. This CDR3 has 17 amino acids. In DNA form, the CDR3 reads TGTGCCAGCTCACCACCCGCACTAGCGGGGGGCACAGATACGCAGTATTTT. It specifies CASSPPALAGGTDTQYF.

This chain uses TRBV5-4 with TRBJ2-3; TRBD2 matches at 14 bases. V lost 7 bases, J lost 1 base, and 5 bases stayed unmatched. Germline V lookup: CDR1 SGHNT, CDR2 YYREEE (reference sequence). The CDR3 is made up of 16 amino acids. In DNA, the CDR3 is TGTGCCAGCGGCCCGACTAGCGGGAGGGGCACAGATACGCAGTATTTT. This encodes CASGPTSGRGTDTQYF.

The chain combines TRBV9 with TRBJ1-2; the match to TRBD1 covers 10 bases. This CDR3 contains 14 residues. Unmatched junction bases numbered 7, after V lost 4 bases and J lost 7 bases. The germline V gene has CDR1 SGDLS and CDR2 YYNGEE. The CDR3 protein is CASSSTDRGFGYTF. The CDR3 nucleotides are TGTGCCAGCAGCTCTACGGACAGGGGGTTTGGCTACACCTTC.

The V and J genes are TRBV7-2 and TRBJ1-6, with D possibly TRBD1 on 6 matching bases. The CDR3 length is 18 residues. V was shortened by 5 bases and J by 9 bases, with 26 bases between the two germline ends. Germline V CDR1 and CDR2: SGHTA, FQGNSA. The CDR3 DNA reads TGTGCCAGCAGCCCCTATCCCTCGGGGGGAAGGGGGGGTTCACCCCTCCACTTT. Encoded protein: CASSPYPSGGRGGSPLHF.